The 23 T cell receptor beta chains in this list originate from one sample, sequenced in a study of blood T cell repertoires in COVID-19. The data were produced by immunoSEQ multiplex PCR, yet TCRdb's version contains in-frame clones alone and is incomplete. The sample has some 22,000 clones, approximately 88% seen once. Sample: peripheral blood. These receptors all stem from a man older than 75 with active or convalescent COVID-19.

This clone was picked up one time. The rearrangement links TRBV25-1 to TRBJ2-6; D is perhaps TRBD2 (5 bases). The CDR3 contains 17 residues. The germline CDR1 and CDR2 sequences are MGHDK and SYGVNS. Trimming took 4 bases from V and 0 from J, leaving 13 bases between them. The CDR3 DNA sequence: TGTGCCAGCAGTGGAGGGAACCTATTCTCTGGGGCCAACGTCCTGACTTTC. Its translation is CASSGGNLFSGANVLTF.

The chain combines TRBV14 with TRBJ2-1; 7 nucleotides align to TRBD2. Germline V gene data show CDR1 as SGHDN and CDR2 as FVKESK. V was pared by 4 bases and J by 9 bases, with 15 bases of the junction left unmatched. This CDR3 comprises 16 residues. The CDR3 sequence: CASSRERDPLVGEQFF. Written as DNA, the CDR3 is TGTGCCAGCAGCCGTGAGCGGGATCCCCTCGTCGGTGAGCAGTTCTTC.

The V gene is TRBV10-3, the J gene TRBJ2-7; 7 bases line up with TRBD2. V lost 3 bases, J lost 0 bases, and 5 bases stayed unmatched. The CDR3 is 15 amino acids. Germline loops: CDR1 ENHRY, CDR2 SYGVKD. The CDR3 here is CAISDPGGSSYEQYF. Written as DNA, the CDR3 is TGTGCCATCAGTGATCCCGGGGGGAGCTCCTACGAGCAGTACTTC.

This clone was observed once. The gene calls are TRBV9 and TRBJ1-3, with TRBD1 identical over 8 bases. Germline CDR1 SGDLS, CDR2 YYNGEE. J was trimmed by 4 bases and V by 0 bases; bases with no gene match: 6. This CDR3 is built from 16 residues. The CDR3 nucleotides are TGTGCCAGCAGCGTAGGAGTTGGACAGGGAGGAAACACCATATATTTT. It encodes CASSVGVGQGGNTIYF.

This chain's CDR3 is CASSLSRGGVSDTQYF. For the CDR3, the DNA is TGTGCCAGCAGTTTATCGAGGGGAGGCGTATCAGATACGCAGTATTTT. V is TRBV27 and J is TRBJ2-3; maybe TRBD2 (6 bases). V lost 0 bases to trimming and J lost 4 bases, with 14 bases between them. The CDR3 contains 16 residues. Germline lookup yields CDR1 MNHEY and CDR2 SMNVEV (reference sequence).

V and J are TRBV5-6 and TRBJ2-7; 11 nucleotides match TRBD1. Germline CDR1 and CDR2: SGHDT and YYEEEE. With 4 bases clipped from V and 4 bases from J, the junction kept 10 bases outside the gene matches. This CDR3 has 16 amino acids. CDR3 residues: CASSPIGTGGKYEQYF. The CDR3 nucleotides read TGTGCCAGCAGCCCGATTGGGACAGGGGGGAAATACGAGCAGTACTTC.

This chain joins TRBV5-6 and TRBJ1-2, with D possibly matching TRBD1 (5 bases). The CDR3 is made up of 13 amino acids. Trimming cost V 4 bases and J 8 bases, with 15 bases left between them. Germline V lookup: CDR1 SGHDT, CDR2 YYEEEE. Written as DNA, the CDR3 is TGTGCCAGCAGCCGGGGACGGGGAGGGGGCTACACCTTC. As protein: CASSRGRGGGYTF.

The gene calls are TRBV3-1 (or the pseudogene TRBV3-2) and TRBJ1-2, with D possibly TRBD1 on 6 matching bases. The CDR3 contains 14 residues. The germline V gene has CDR1 LGHDT and CDR2 YNNKEL (reference sequence). Trimming removed 4 bases at V and 8 bases at J, with 17 bases between. CDR3 in amino acids: CASSPRGGREGYTF. CDR3 nucleotide sequence: TGTGCCAGCAGCCCCCGGGGGGGCAGGGAAGGCTACACCTTC.

This clone was observed a few times. The chain joins TRBV10-1 to TRBJ2-2; 8 bases agree with TRBD1. This CDR3 has 15 amino acids. With V trimmed by 8 bases and J by 6 bases, 11 bases remained unmatched. The germline CDR1 and CDR2 sequences are WNHNN and SYGVQD (reference sequence). CDR3 protein: CASSVLDREAGELFF. CDR3 sequence (DNA): TGCGCCAGCTCGGTTTTGGACAGGGAGGCCGGGGAGCTGTTTTTT.

V gene TRBV6-5 combines with J gene TRBJ1-5; D unclear. Germline CDR1 is MNHEY and CDR2 is SVGAGI. The CDR3 spans 14 residues. Trimming shortened V by 6 bases and J by 3 bases, and 12 bases separated the two germline ends. CDR3 in DNA: TGTGCCAGCAGCCTCCGTTGGCTCAATCAGCCCCAGCATTTT. It translates to CASSLRWLNQPQHF.

V is TRBV4-1 and J is TRBJ1-1; possibly TRBD1 for D (6 bases). CDR1 and CDR2 from the germline V gene are MGHRA and YSYEKL. Trimming took 4 bases from V and 2 from J, leaving 14 bases between them. The CDR3 runs to 15 residues. CDR3 sequence: CASSRQTGANTEAFF. DNA for the CDR3: TGCGCCAGCAGCCGCCAGACAGGAGCCAACACTGAAGCTTTCTTT.

This chain joins TRBV10-3 and TRBJ2-7; TRBD1 matches 8 bases. This CDR3 is 15 amino acids long. Germline CDR1 is ENHRY and CDR2 is SYGVKD. V shed 0 bases and J 6 bases; nucleotides not matched to a gene: 7. The CDR3 reads CAISESGTGMAEQYF. Written as DNA, the CDR3 is TGTGCCATCAGTGAGTCCGGGACAGGTATGGCCGAGCAGTACTTC.

This clone has just a few counts. The genes are TRBV9 and TRBJ1-1, with 7 bases matching TRBD1. The germline V gene encodes CDR1 SGDLS and CDR2 YYNGEE. The CDR3 loop spans 14 amino acids. V lost 3 bases to trimming and J lost 2 bases; unmatched junction nucleotides: 4. The CDR3 here is CASSARQGNTEAFF. CDR3 DNA: TGTGCCAGCAGCGCACGACAGGGAAACACTGAAGCTTTCTTT.

V gene TRBV7-2 combines with J gene TRBJ1-5; D is unclear. Trimming removed 2 bases from V and 0 bases from J, with 8 bases in between. From germline, CDR1 is SGHTA and CDR2 FQGNSA. The CDR3 has 15 residues. The CDR3 protein is CASSLLGYSNQPQHF. The CDR3 bases are TGTGCCAGCAGCTTACTCGGTTATAGCAATCAGCCCCAGCATTTT.

The chain uses TRBV5-1 and TRBJ2-2; weak D call: TRBD2 (5 bases). Trimming cost V 3 bases and J 1 base, with 10 bases left between them. There are 15 residues in the CDR3. Germline V gene data show CDR1 as SGHRS and CDR2 as YFSETQ. CDR3 region: CASSYGGWNTGELFF. CDR3 nucleotides: TGCGCCAGCAGCTATGGAGGCTGGAACACCGGGGAGCTGTTTTTT.

The chain uses TRBV7-2 and TRBJ1-5; possible D gene TRBD1, 6 bases. The V end lost 3 bases, the J end lost 5 bases, and 11 bases lay between the germline ends. The germline V gene has CDR1 SGHTA and CDR2 FQGNSA. The CDR3 totals 14 residues. CDR3 nucleotide sequence: TGTGCCAGCAGCTTTGGAGGGGGGGATCAGCCCCAGCATTTT. Protein: CASSFGGGDQPQHF.

V gene TRBV19 combines with J gene TRBJ2-7; 14 bases fit TRBD2. This CDR3 has 14 amino acids. CDR1 LNHDA and CDR2 SQIVND come from the germline V gene (reference sequence). Trimming cost V 6 bases and J 5 bases; bases outside gene matches: 3. The CDR3 spells CASRGLAGDHEQYF. In DNA, the CDR3 is TGTGCCAGTAGGGGACTAGCGGGAGACCACGAGCAGTACTTC.

J is TRBJ2-1 and V is TRBV19; D gene unclear. Germline V gene lookup returns CDR1 LNHDA and CDR2 SQIVND (reference sequence). CDR3 length equals 17 residues. V lost 7 bases and J lost 6, with 25 bases in between. The CDR3 nucleotides read TGTGCCAGTACCACCTCTTTCCCCCGGGTGCCGAGCAATGAGCAGTTCTTC. Residues: CASTTSFPRVPSNEQFF.

The rearrangement links TRBV9 to TRBJ2-3; 9 positions agree with TRBD1. The CDR3 totals 18 residues. From germline, CDR1 is SGDLS and CDR2 YYNGEE. Trimming cost V 4 bases and J 0 bases; bases outside gene matches: 12. The CDR3 loop is CASSPDRGSYGSTDTQYF. CDR3 sequence (DNA): TGTGCCAGCAGCCCCGACAGGGGGTCTTACGGTAGCACAGATACGCAGTATTTT. The full variable domain, with the rest looked up from reference TRBV9 and TRBJ2-3, is DSGVTQTPKHLITATGQRVTLRCSPRSGDLSVYWYQQSLDQGLQFLIQYYNGEERAKGNILERFSAQQFPDLHSELNLSSLELGDSALYFCASSPDRGSYGSTDTQYFGPGTRLTVL.

This chain links TRBV5-1 with TRBJ1-5, with D maybe TRBD1 (6 bases). The CDR3 covers 13 residues. V shed 5 bases and J shed 4 bases, with 10 bases lying between them. Germline V gene sequence: CDR1 SGHRS, CDR2 YFSETQ. CDR3 in amino acids: CASRVDRNQPQHF. The CDR3 coding sequence is TGCGCCAGCAGAGTCGACAGGAATCAGCCCCAGCATTTT.

The chain combines TRBV19 with TRBJ2-3; D is perhaps TRBD2 (6 bases). Germline V lookup: CDR1 LNHDA, CDR2 SQIVND (reference sequence). The CDR3 sequence is 14 residues long. Trimming pared 6 bases from V and 0 bases from J, leaving 10 bases between. This CDR3 reads CASRARGSTDTQYF. The CDR3 bases are TGTGCCAGTAGGGCGCGGGGTAGCACAGATACGCAGTATTTT.

This clone appeared a few times. This chain links TRBV5-5 with TRBJ1-4; D ambiguous. This CDR3 region has 15 residues. Trimming took 4 bases from V and 7 from J, leaving 17 bases between them. Per germline, CDR1 SGHKS and CDR2 YYEKEE (reference sequence). DNA for the CDR3: TGTGCCAGCAGCCTCTCGAGGGCCCGAGGTGAAAAACTGTTTTTT. Its translation: CASSLSRARGEKLFF.

This sequence joins TRBV6-6 and TRBJ1-1; D is undetermined. CDR3 size: 15 residues. From germline, CDR1 is MNHNY and CDR2 SVGAGI (reference sequence). Trimming removed 4 bases from V and 0 bases from J, with 12 bases in between. In nucleotides, the CDR3 is TGTGCCAGCAGTTCAGGTTTTTTTATGAACACTGAAGCTTTCTTT. Translated, it gives CASSSGFFMNTEAFF.